This T cell receptor beta chain appears in the sequencing data of a study of shared clonotypes between healthy human individuals. Study overall: For every donor, three CD4 naive, three CD4 memory, two CD8 naive and one CD8 memory plates were used.

Trimming left V 5 bases short and J 3 bases short, with 10 bases between. This CDR3 has 13 residues. Germline V CDR1 and CDR2: SGHTA, FQGNSA. Profiled with immunoSEQ multiplex PCR; TCRdb holds only in-frame clones, not every one. The table shows about 2.3 million clones, with approximately 95% occurring only once. V and J are TRBV7-2 and TRBJ2-5; D not certain. Sequencing was done on a sample of naive CD4+ T cells from PBMCs. Regarding subset: CD45RA+ positively selected. The sequence came from a man between 18 and 29 years old in good health. Some clones in this sample may be carry-over from other donors' samples. The CDR3 loop reads CASSPRLEETQYF. As DNA, the CDR3 is TGTGCCAGCAGCCCCCGACTGGAAGAGACCCAGTACTTC.